This TCR beta chain appears in the sequencing data of a study of Ad26.COV2.S vaccination and SARS-CoV-2 variants. Treatment defined: approximately 18 received Ad26.COV2.S at low or high dose, single or two shots; 5 received placebo; per-sample allocation not given. Day 63 following the first vaccine or placebo injection was when the samples were taken. Repertoires were generated with immunoSEQ multiplex PCR, while TCRdb's copy carries only in-frame clones and drops some. The table lists about half a million clones, roughly nine tenths of them singletons. This CDR3 region has 14 residues. V lost 4 bases, J lost 0 bases, and 10 bases lay in between. Germline CDR1 SGHRS, CDR2 YFSETQ.

This sequence joins TRBV5-1 and TRBJ2-5; TRBD1 is a possible D gene (6 bases). The origin of this receptor is a person between 18 and 59 years old who received the Ad26.COV2.S COVID-19 vaccine or a placebo. The input for sequencing was peripheral blood, taken in a trial of Ad26.COV2.S vaccine versus placebo. The CDR3 DNA reads TGCGCCAGCAGCACCCGGGACAACCAAGAGACCCAGTACTTC. This gives the protein CASSTRDNQETQYF.